These 27 T cell receptor beta chains were all obtained from the same sample, sequenced in a study of T-cell memory formation after mild COVID-19. A single record per CDR3 protein comes from TCRdb applying MiXCR to the 5' RACE reads. The sample has more than 45,000 distinct CDR3 sequences; around 10% are singletons. The sample taken for sequencing was PBMCs or a T cell subset sorted from them (not recorded which). The receptors originated from an adult woman who had mild COVID-19 (a few samples of this study predate the infection). Cell type and time point are not known.

This clonotype appeared a few times. J is TRBJ2-3 and V is TRBV9, with D possibly TRBD2 on 5 matching bases. From germline, CDR1 is SGDLS and CDR2 YYNGEE. V lost 0 bases and J 6 bases, leaving 5 bases between the germline ends. The length of the CDR3 is 12 residues. CDR3 nucleotide sequence: TGTGCCAGCAGCGTAGGAGGGGATACGCAGTATTTT. Its translation: CASSVGGDTQYF.

This chain links TRBV12-3 or TRBV12-4 with TRBJ1-2, with D possibly matching TRBD1 (6 bases). V was clipped by 5 bases and J by 1 base, with 14 bases between them. This CDR3 contains 15 residues. This chain's CDR3 is CASSVQGGLNYGYTF. CDR3 bases: TGTGCCAGCAGTGTACAGGGTGGTCTTAACTATGGCTACACCTTC.

This clonotype appeared many times. The genes are TRBV24-1 and TRBJ2-1; the match to TRBD2 covers 8 bases. V shed 10 bases, J shed 6 bases, and the junction held 10 bases outside the gene matches. Germline CDR1 KGHDR, CDR2 SFDVKD. CDR3 length: 14 amino acids. CDR3 coding DNA: TGTGCCACTAGAAGCGGGAGAGGGCTCAATGAGCAGTTCTTC. Amino acids: CATRSGRGLNEQFF.

The chain carries TRBV5-6 and TRBJ2-6, with D unclear. Per germline, CDR1 SGHDT and CDR2 YYEEEE. Between the trimmed V and J ends, which lost 2 bases and 3 bases, there was a span of 15 bases. CDR3 length equals 17 residues. CDR3: CASSFLSGLGGANVLTF. CDR3 sequence (DNA): TGTGCCAGCAGCTTCCTTTCGGGTTTGGGTGGGGCCAACGTCCTGACTTTC.

This chain links TRBV5-1 with TRBJ1-4, with TRBD1 matching 8 bases. Germline V gene sequence: CDR1 SGHRS, CDR2 YFSETQ. V shed 0 bases, J shed 6 bases, and the junction held 4 bases outside the gene matches. The CDR3 has 15 residues. CDR3 DNA sequence: TGCGCCAGCAGCTTGGGAGGACAGGGCGATGAAAAACTGTTTTTT. This encodes CASSLGGQGDEKLFF.

This sequence joins TRBV5-1 and TRBJ2-3; D is perhaps TRBD2 (6 bases). CDR3 length: 18 residues. Trimming took off 4 bases at V and 2 bases at J, with 23 bases between the two ends. The germline V gene has CDR1 SGHRS and CDR2 YFSETQ. The CDR3: CASSHPPGLPQPTDTQYF. The CDR3 nucleotides read TGCGCCAGCAGCCACCCTCCGGGACTCCCCCAGCCCACAGATACGCAGTATTTT.

This clonotype came up many times. This rearrangement joins TRBV5-1 to TRBJ2-5, with D maybe TRBD2 (6 bases). V shed 0 bases and J shed 7 bases, with 16 bases lying between them. CDR3 length equals 15 residues. Germline V gene lookup returns CDR1 SGHRS and CDR2 YFSETQ. This chain's CDR3 is CASSLDGSELGTQYF. The CDR3 DNA sequence: TGCGCCAGCAGCTTGGACGGGAGCGAGTTGGGGACCCAGTACTTC.

This clonotype showed up just a few times. The chain carries TRBV15 and TRBJ2-2; 9 bases fit TRBD1. J gave up 0 bases and V 2 bases, and 1 base lay outside the gene matches. Germline V gives CDR1 LNHNV, CDR2 YYDKDF (reference sequence). CDR3 length: 16 residues. Here the CDR3 DNA reads TGTGCCACCAGCAGACGGGACAGGGCGAACACCGGGGAGCTGTTTTTT. Its translation is CATSRRDRANTGELFF. The full variable domain, completed using reference TRBV15 and TRBJ2-2, is DAMVIQNPRYQVTQFGKPVTLSCSQTLNHNVMYWYQQKSSQAPKLLFHYYDKDFNNEADTPDNFQSRRPNTSFCFLDIRSPGLGDTAMYLCATSRRDRANTGELFFGEGSRLTVL.

This clonotype was observed at least ten times. The V call is TRBV29-1, the J call TRBJ2-1; TRBD2 agrees at 7 bases. This CDR3 contains 15 residues. CDR1 is SQVTM, CDR2 ANQGSEA, per germline. V lost 3 bases and J lost 9; bases outside the gene matches: 14. The CDR3 here is CSVEGGVPQPGEQFF. The CDR3 DNA sequence: TGCAGCGTTGAGGGAGGGGTTCCCCAACCGGGTGAGCAGTTCTTC.

This clonotype was seen more than once but under ten times. The chain is built from TRBV7-2 and TRBJ2-3; TRBD2 matches at 8 bases. The CDR3 is 17 amino acids. The junction had 14 bases not matched to a gene; V was cut back by 5 bases and J by 4 bases. Germline V gives CDR1 SGHTA, CDR2 FQGNSA. CDR3 DNA sequence: TGTGCCAGCAGCGCATCCGGGACTAGTCCTGTTGCAGATACGCAGTATTTT. Translation gives CASSASGTSPVADTQYF.

In its sample, this clonotype was seen a few times. The V and J genes are TRBV5-4 and TRBJ1-1; D is unclear. This CDR3 is 13 amino acids long. V was cut by 1 base and J by 1 base, with 5 bases left in between. Germline CDR1 and CDR2: SGHNT and YYREEE (reference sequence). The CDR3 DNA follows: TGTGCCAGCAGCTTGCAGGAGAACACTGAAGCTTTCTTT. This translates into CASSLQENTEAFF.

At least ten counts were recorded for this clonotype. V usage is TRBV30 and J usage is TRBJ1-5; 7 bases agree with TRBD1. J lost 5 bases, V lost 3 bases, and 1 base had no gene match. The CDR3 runs 12 residues. Germline CDR1 and CDR2: GTSNPN and SVGIG (reference sequence). CDR3 bases: TGTGCCTGGAGGCAGGGGGATCAGCCCCAGCATTTT. Translating it yields CAWRQGDQPQHF.

The V gene is TRBV5-1, the J gene TRBJ2-2, with a tentative D call TRBD1 (6 bases). The CDR3 is 15 amino acids. Trimming cost V 3 bases and J 5 bases, with 14 bases left between them. The V gene's germline CDR1 is SGHRS and CDR2 YFSETQ. Written as DNA, the CDR3 is TGCGCCAGCAGCTACAGGGATGGGGGTACCGGGGAGCTGTTTTTT. It specifies CASSYRDGGTGELFF. The variable domain in full, completed from reference TRBV5-1 and TRBJ2-2, reads KAGVTQTPRYLIKTRGQQVTLSCSPISGHRSVSWYQQTPGQGLQFLFEYFSETQRNKGNFPGRFSGRQFSNSRSEMNVSTLELGDSALYLCASSYRDGGTGELFFGEGSRLTVL.

This clonotype was seen more than once but under ten times. The rearrangement links TRBV15 to TRBJ1-2; no reliable D call. Trimming shortened V by 4 bases and J by 4 bases, and 4 bases separated the two germline ends. In germline, CDR1 is LNHNV, CDR2 YYDKDF (reference sequence). The CDR3 sequence is 11 residues long. CDR3 in amino acids: CATSKAYGYTF. The CDR3 DNA is TGTGCCACCAGCAAAGCCTATGGCTACACCTTC.

V usage is TRBV25-1 and J usage is TRBJ2-7; D might be TRBD1 (5 bases). V was shortened by 2 bases and J by 3 bases, with 11 bases between the two germline ends. In germline, CDR1 is MGHDK, CDR2 SYGVNS. This CDR3 is built from 14 residues. This chain's CDR3 is CASSEQGNSYEQYF. Written as DNA, the CDR3 is TGTGCCAGCAGTGAACAGGGTAACAGCTACGAGCAGTACTTC.

This clonotype has only a few counts. V usage is TRBV6-2 or TRBV6-3 and J usage is TRBJ2-2; D gene ambiguous. The CDR3 length is 14 residues. V was pared by 6 bases and J by 3 bases, with 11 bases between. Looked up from germline, CDR1 is MNHEY and CDR2 is SVGEGT. CDR3 bases: TGTGCCAGCAGCACTTCCCTCTACACCGGGGAGCTGTTTTTT. Encoded protein: CASSTSLYTGELFF.

The chain joins TRBV7-8 to TRBJ2-7; possibly TRBD1 for D (5 bases). Germline lookup yields CDR1 SGHVS and CDR2 FQNEAQ. Trimming removed 5 bases from V and 2 bases from J, with 22 bases in between. The CDR3 runs 17 residues. CDR3 loop: CASSHFGGAAITYEQYF. As DNA, the CDR3 is TGTGCCAGCAGCCATTTTGGTGGGGCAGCGATCACCTACGAGCAGTACTTC. The full variable domain, in which reference TRBV7-8 and TRBJ2-7 provide the parts outside the CDR3, is GAGVSQSPRYKVAKRGQDVALRCDPISGHVSLFWYQQALGQGPEFLTYFQNEAQLDKSGLPSDRFFAERPEGSVSTLKIQRTQQEDSAVYLCASSHFGGAAITYEQYFGPGTRLTVT.

The chain joins TRBV11-2 to TRBJ2-1; 12 bases agree with TRBD2. V gave up 7 bases and J gave up 11 bases; unmatched junction bases: 9. This CDR3 comprises 14 residues. Looked up from germline, CDR1 is SGHAT and CDR2 is FQNNGV. The CDR3 DNA reads TGTGCCAGCACGACTGGGACTAGCGGGTTTAAGCAGTTCTTC. It specifies CASTTGTSGFKQFF.

The chain has TRBV11-3 and TRBJ2-5, with 12 bases aligning to TRBD2. Looked up from germline, CDR1 is SGHNT and CDR2 is YENEEA. The CDR3 has 14 amino acids. The trim removed 3 bases at V and 4 bases at J, leaving 0 bases unmatched. CDR3 sequence: CASSLTSGRETQYF. The CDR3 coding sequence is TGTGCCAGCAGCTTGACTAGCGGGAGAGAGACCCAGTACTTC.

This clonotype came up many times. The chain employs TRBV5-1 and TRBJ2-1; D may be TRBD2 (5 bases). The CDR3 covers 14 residues. Per germline, CDR1 SGHRS and CDR2 YFSETQ. The V gene lost 0 bases and the J gene lost 12 bases, with 16 bases spanning the gap. The CDR3 spells CASSLAVEGGGQFF. The DNA of the CDR3 is TGCGCCAGCAGCTTGGCCGTGGAAGGAGGTGGGCAGTTCTTC.

This clonotype was observed many times. The chain carries TRBV5-1 and TRBJ2-7; tentatively, D is TRBD1 or TRBD2 (5 bases each). The CDR3 sequence is 14 residues long. Per germline, CDR1 SGHRS and CDR2 YFSETQ. V was pared by 4 bases and J by 2 bases, with 13 bases between. The CDR3 protein is CASSPGTDTYEQYF. CDR3 DNA sequence: TGCGCCAGCAGCCCCGGGACCGATACCTACGAGCAGTACTTC.

A few counts support this clonotype. This sequence joins TRBV3-1 and TRBJ2-5; TRBD2 matches 9 bases. This CDR3 is 13 amino acids long. Germline assignment: CDR1 LGHDT and CDR2 YNNKEL (reference sequence). Germline trimming cut 4 bases from V and 3 bases from J; bases unmatched to any gene: 0. The CDR3 here is CASSRLAEETQYF. CDR3 sequence (DNA): TGTGCCAGCAGCCGACTAGCGGAAGAGACCCAGTACTTC.

This clonotype is categorized as medium-sized. This chain uses TRBV5-5 with TRBJ1-1; 7 nucleotides match TRBD1. The CDR3 contains 13 residues. Germline CDR1 reads SGHKS; CDR2 reads YYEKEE (reference sequence). The V segment lost 4 bases and the J segment 6 bases; nucleotides outside the gene matches: 6. CDR3 nucleotides: TGTGCCAGCAGCCGCACAACAGGGGCTGAAGCTTTCTTT. This sequence encodes CASSRTTGAEAFF.

This clonotype was detected ten times or more. The chain is built from TRBV7-2 and TRBJ2-5, with D uncertain. With 0 bases removed from V and 4 bases from J, the gap between germline ends came to 6 bases. This CDR3 spans 13 amino acids. CDR1 is SGHTA, CDR2 FQGNSA, per germline. CDR3 loop: CASSLALGETQYF. Written as DNA, the CDR3 is TGTGCCAGCAGCTTAGCTTTGGGAGAGACCCAGTACTTC.

Many counts were recorded for this clonotype. CDR3 sequence: CASSTPQGVGGEQYF. DNA of the CDR3: TGTGCCAGCAGCACACCACAGGGGGTTGGGGGCGAGCAGTACTTC. The V and J genes are TRBV7-2 and TRBJ2-7, with TRBD1 matching 8 bases. Per the germline V gene, CDR1 is SGHTA and CDR2 is FQGNSA. Germline trimming cut 5 bases from V and 6 bases from J; bases unmatched to any gene: 12. The CDR3 has 15 residues.

This clonotype was counted between two and nine times. The chain links TRBV12-3 or TRBV12-4 to TRBJ2-2, with D perhaps matching TRBD2 (5 bases). CDR3 size: 15 residues. The V end was cut by 4 bases, the J end by 1 base, with 10 bases between. The CDR3, as DNA: TGTGCCAGCAGTTCCCACAGCGGGAACACCGGGGAGCTGTTTTTT. It translates to CASSSHSGNTGELFF.

The J gene is TRBJ2-5, the V gene TRBV20-1; 9 nucleotides align to TRBD2. The CDR3 covers 16 residues. Looked up from germline, CDR1 is DFQATT and CDR2 is SNEGSKA (reference sequence). J lost 0 bases, V lost 1 base, and 6 bases had no gene match. CDR3 bases: TGCAGTGCTAGAGCTTTGGCTAGCGGGGACCAAGAGACCCAGTACTTC. Its protein is CSARALASGDQETQYF.